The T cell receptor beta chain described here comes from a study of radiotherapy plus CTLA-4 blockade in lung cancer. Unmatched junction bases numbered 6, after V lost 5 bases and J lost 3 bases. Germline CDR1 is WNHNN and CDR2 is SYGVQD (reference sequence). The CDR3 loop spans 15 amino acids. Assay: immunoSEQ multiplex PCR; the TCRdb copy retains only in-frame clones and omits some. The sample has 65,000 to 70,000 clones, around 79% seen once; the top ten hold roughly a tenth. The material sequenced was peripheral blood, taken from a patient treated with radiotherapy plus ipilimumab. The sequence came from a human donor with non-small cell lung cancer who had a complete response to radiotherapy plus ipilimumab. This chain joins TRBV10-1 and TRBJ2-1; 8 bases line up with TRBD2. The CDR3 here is CASSLSGGSYNEQFF. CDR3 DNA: TGCGCCAGCAGTTTATCGGGGGGGAGCTACAATGAGCAGTTCTTC.